Each of the 10 T cell receptor beta chains below was sequenced from the same sample in a study of T-cell memory formation after mild COVID-19 (dated by TCRdb to about 2021). Library construction relied on 5' RACE. Sequenced using an Illumina NovaSeq 6000. Starting from the raw public reads, TCRdb applied fastp trimming at Q25, assembled clones with MiXCR and retained in-frame beta chains. A single entry per CDR3 protein holds the most common genes and DNA from its merged rows. In this sample the table shows approximately 89,000 distinct CDR3 sequences, around 25% of which occur a single time. Roughly 40% of the sample lies in the top ten. Material: PBMCs or a T cell subset sorted from them (not recorded which). The receptors here all came from a man aged 18-30 years who had mild COVID-19 (a few samples of this study predate the infection). The sample titles of this study are shuffled in the database, so cell type and time point are left out; the donor was told from shared clones.

The genes are TRBV6-2 or TRBV6-3 and TRBJ2-1; TRBD2 agrees at 10 bases. Germline V gives CDR1 MNHEY, CDR2 SVGEGT. The CDR3 loop spans 14 amino acids. Losses at the gene ends were 6 bases for V and 7 bases for J; bases not matched to a gene: 6. The CDR3 DNA reads TGTGCCAGCAGCAAGCGGGGGGGCATAAATGAGCAGTTCTTC. Protein product: CASSKRGGINEQFF.

The gene calls are TRBV7-2 and TRBJ1-5, with D hard to call. There are 15 residues in the CDR3. V lost 0 bases, J lost 1 base, and 7 bases lay in between. Looked up from germline, CDR1 is SGHTA and CDR2 is FQGNSA. DNA for the CDR3: TGTGCCAGCAGCTTAGCGCTCGCGAGCAATCAGCCCCAGCATTTT. It translates to CASSLALASNQPQHF. Based on the CDR3 plus reference TRBV7-2 and TRBJ1-5, the full variable domain is GAGVSQSPSNKVTEKGKDVELRCDPISGHTALYWYRQSLGQGLEFLIYFQGNSAPDKSGLPSDRFSAERTGGSVSTLTIQRTQQEDSAVYLCASSLALASNQPQHFGDGTRLSIL.

The sample holds a few counts of this clonotype. The chain employs TRBV29-1 and TRBJ2-1; 7 bases match TRBD1. Germline loops: CDR1 SQVTM, CDR2 ANQGSEA. This CDR3 is 14 amino acids long. The V gene end was trimmed by 6 bases and the J gene end by 4 bases; junction bases not matched to a gene: 9. CDR3 coding DNA: TGCAGCGTGGGGACAGCCTACCATTACAATGAGCAGTTCTTC. Its protein is CSVGTAYHYNEQFF.

V is TRBV7-9 and J is TRBJ2-1; TRBD1 aligns across 9 bases. CDR3 size: 14 residues. Germline V gives CDR1 SEHNR, CDR2 FQNEAQ (reference sequence). V shed 5 bases, J shed 8 bases, and the junction held 7 bases outside the gene matches. Written as DNA, the CDR3 is TGTGCCAGCAGCCGGTGGACAGGGGAGGATGAGCAGTTCTTC. It is translated as CASSRWTGEDEQFF.

This chain uses TRBV7-8 with TRBJ1-1, with 7 bases matching TRBD1. The J segment lost 4 bases and the V segment lost 5 bases, leaving 10 bases of the junction unmatched. CDR3 length: 15 amino acids. The germline V gene has CDR1 SGHVS and CDR2 FQNEAQ. The CDR3 spells CASSPQQGRVTEAFF. In DNA form, the CDR3 reads TGTGCCAGCAGCCCCCAACAGGGGAGGGTCACTGAAGCTTTCTTT.

This clonotype was counted between two and nine times. This sequence joins TRBV28 and TRBJ2-3, with TRBD1 matching over 10 bases. V was pared by 3 bases and J by 3 bases, with 6 bases of the junction left unmatched. Germline assignment: CDR1 MDHEN and CDR2 SYDVKM. The CDR3 sequence is 16 residues long. CDR3 sequence reads: CASSFPTGGGTDTQYF. Written as DNA, the CDR3 is TGTGCCAGCAGTTTCCCGACAGGGGGCGGGACAGATACGCAGTATTTT.

In this sample, this clonotype turned up a few times. V gene TRBV20-1 combines with J gene TRBJ2-7, with D unresolved. The CDR3 extends over 13 amino acids. Looked up from germline, CDR1 is DFQATT and CDR2 is SNEGSKA (reference sequence). Trimming pared 3 bases from V and 0 bases from J, leaving 9 bases between. CDR3 residues: CSARKSSSYEQYV. For the CDR3, the DNA is TGCAGTGCTAGGAAGTCGAGCTCCTACGAGCAGTACGTC.

The J gene is TRBJ1-1, the V gene TRBV7-6; no reliable D call. In germline, CDR1 is SGHVS, CDR2 FNYEAQ. V lost 4 bases, J lost 8 bases, and 11 bases lay in between. CDR3 size: 12 residues. The CDR3, as DNA: TGTGCCAGCAGCTCCGACACCGAGGAAGCTTTCTTT. Translation: CASSSDTEEAFF.

V usage is TRBV20-1 and J usage is TRBJ2-7; D ambiguous. CDR1 is DFQATT and CDR2 is SNEGSKA in the germline V gene (reference sequence). This CDR3 spans 12 amino acids. Trimming took off 0 bases at V and 3 bases at J, with 6 bases between the two ends. In nucleotides, the CDR3 is TGCAGTGCTAGAGATCAAGGCTACGAGCAGTACTTC. It translates to CSARDQGYEQYF.

The V call is TRBV7-2, the J call TRBJ1-3; the D is unclear. Trimming stripped 1 base from V and 3 bases from J, with 7 bases between. Germline V gives CDR1 SGHTA, CDR2 FQGNSA. The CDR3 is 14 amino acids. CDR3 region: CASSLGGRGNTIYF. The CDR3 DNA follows: TGTGCCAGCAGCTTAGGGGGTCGTGGAAACACCATATATTTT.